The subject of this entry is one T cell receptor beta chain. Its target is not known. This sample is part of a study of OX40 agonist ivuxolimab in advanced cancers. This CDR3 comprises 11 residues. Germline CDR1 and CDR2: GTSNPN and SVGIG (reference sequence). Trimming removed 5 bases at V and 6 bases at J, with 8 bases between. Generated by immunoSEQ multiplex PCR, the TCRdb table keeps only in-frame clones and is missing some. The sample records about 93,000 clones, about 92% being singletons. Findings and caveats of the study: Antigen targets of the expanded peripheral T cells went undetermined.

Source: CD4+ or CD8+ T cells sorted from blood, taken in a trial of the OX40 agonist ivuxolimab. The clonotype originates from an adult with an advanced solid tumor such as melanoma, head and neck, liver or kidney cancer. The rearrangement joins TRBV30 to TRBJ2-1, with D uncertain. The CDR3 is CAWDRTNEQFF. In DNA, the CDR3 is TGTGCCTGGGATAGGACCAATGAGCAGTTCTTC.